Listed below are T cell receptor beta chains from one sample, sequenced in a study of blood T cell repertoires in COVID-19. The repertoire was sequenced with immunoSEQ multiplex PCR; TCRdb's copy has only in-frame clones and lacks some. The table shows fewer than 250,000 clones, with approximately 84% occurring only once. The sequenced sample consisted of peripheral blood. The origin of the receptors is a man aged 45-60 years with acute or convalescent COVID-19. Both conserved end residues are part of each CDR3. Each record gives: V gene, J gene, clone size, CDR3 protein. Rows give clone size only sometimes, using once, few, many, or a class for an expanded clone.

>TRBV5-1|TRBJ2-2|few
CASSETTSSNTGELFF
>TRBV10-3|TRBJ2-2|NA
CAIKGGTGELFF
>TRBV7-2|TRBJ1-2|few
CASSLAGVGGYTF
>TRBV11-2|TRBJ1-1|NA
CASSLSPRVGATEAFF
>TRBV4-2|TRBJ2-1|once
CASSQDLGLGLAADEQFF
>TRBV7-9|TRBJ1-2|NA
CASSAGTTGKGYGYTF
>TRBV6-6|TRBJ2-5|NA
CASRPRLAGETQYF
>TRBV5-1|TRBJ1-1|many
CASTVTGTVNTEAFF
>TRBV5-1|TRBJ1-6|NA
CASSFGGNEYSPLHF
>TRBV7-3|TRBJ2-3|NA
CASSLRQGRGDTQYF
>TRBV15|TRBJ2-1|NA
CATSRETSGRARNEQFF
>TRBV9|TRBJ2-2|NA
CASSTDQGAEGTGELFF
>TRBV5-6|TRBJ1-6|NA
CASTDGQGSSPLHF
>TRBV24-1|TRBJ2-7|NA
CATSDPGQGLEEQYF
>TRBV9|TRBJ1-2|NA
CASSVVNGGYTF
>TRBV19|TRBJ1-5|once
CASRGQFAQPQHF
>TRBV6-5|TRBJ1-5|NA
CASTVSPDQPQHF
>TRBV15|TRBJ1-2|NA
CATSSRQEGSGYTF
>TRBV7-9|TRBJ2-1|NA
CASSQTGLERNEQFF
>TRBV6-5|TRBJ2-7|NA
CASSPGGLGSYEQYF
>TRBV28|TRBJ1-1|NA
CASSTGGAGIEAFF
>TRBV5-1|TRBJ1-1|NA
CASSLEMSGTNTEAFF
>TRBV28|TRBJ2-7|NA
CASSPLGLAGIYEQYF
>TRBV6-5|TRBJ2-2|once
CASQQGAESTGELFF
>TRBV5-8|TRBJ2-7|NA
CASGRKAHSYEQYF
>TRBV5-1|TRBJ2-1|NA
CASSPPLAGGNNEQFF
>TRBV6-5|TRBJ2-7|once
CASRNRVSSYEQYF
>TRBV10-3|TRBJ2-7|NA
CAISSGGATHEQYF
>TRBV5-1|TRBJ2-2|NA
CASSLAGGDTGELFF
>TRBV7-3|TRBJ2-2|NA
CASSARPQDKYTGELFF
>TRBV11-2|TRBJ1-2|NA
CASSLGERNYGYTF
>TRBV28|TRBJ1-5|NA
CASSFKQGSAGNQPQHF
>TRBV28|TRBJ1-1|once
CASSSSGAGNTEAFF
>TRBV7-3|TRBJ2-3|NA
CASSLIGTPSGTPHDTSTDTQYF
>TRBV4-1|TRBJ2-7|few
CASSQIPDRVDEQYF
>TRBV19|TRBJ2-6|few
CASSIQGSGANVLTF
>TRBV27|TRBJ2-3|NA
CASGRTGVGYTDTQYF
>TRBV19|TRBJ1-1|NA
CASSIALQGNTEAFF
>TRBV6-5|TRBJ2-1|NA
CASSYSTGVYNEQFF
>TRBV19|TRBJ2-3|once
CASSLFRTKNTDTQYF
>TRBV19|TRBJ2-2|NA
CASSVSSAGELFF
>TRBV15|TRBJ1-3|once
CATSGRTRVSGGSGNTIYF
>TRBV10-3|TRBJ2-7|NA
CAITSSRGTTGYEQYF
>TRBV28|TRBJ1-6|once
CASSGQGDSPLHF
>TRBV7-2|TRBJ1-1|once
CASSQQMNTEAFF
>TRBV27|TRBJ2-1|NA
CASAVSGTSGREGDEQFF
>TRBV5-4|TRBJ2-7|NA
CASSFYRSGYEQYF